Detailed here is one T cell receptor (beta chain). It lacks a known antigen. No base qualities exist here, and no much larger clone lies one base off it. V is cut by 2 bases and J by 8 bases, and the space between the germline ends is 4 bases. The CDR3 runs 12 residues from the cysteine to the phenylalanine. Only CDR3 DNA remains: 36 bases, in frame from the first base. For CDR1 and CDR2, the germline V gene lists MRHNA and SNTAGT. The data were taken from a study of naive CD8 T cells in extremely preterm neonates (dated by TCRdb to about 2017). Describing the broader study: Sorted naive CD8+ T cells from four age groups (extremely preterm neonates, term neonates, young children and adults) were used in the study to compare TCRbeta CDR3 repertoires.

Several extremely preterm deliveries, at about 23-28 weeks of gestation, provided the preterm samples. Pregnancies with fetal demise, active maternal HSV infection or known maternal HIV infection were excluded from the study. A FACSAria III cell sorter was used to sort live, Annexin V-negative naive CD8+ T cells (CD3+CD8+CD45RA+CCR7+). Per sample, between roughly 19,000 and 100,000 naive CD8+ T cells were obtained by sorting. Mixed venous-arterial cord blood was collected with preassembled standardized sampling kits. Cord blood was held at room temperature and processed no more than 4 hours after collection. Mononuclear cells were isolated from diluted blood by Ficoll-Paque density gradient centrifugation. Before sorting, mononuclear cells were cryopreserved in 10% DMSO with roughly 90% FBS and kept in long-term storage at -150 degrees C. After thawing, the cells were stained with Annexin V and with antibodies against CD3, CD8, CCR7 and CD45RA. The DNeasy Blood and Tissue Kit was used to extract genomic DNA from sorted cell pellets that had been snap-frozen.

TCRbeta CDR3 regions were amplified from genomic DNA by a two-step, bias-controlled multiplex PCR. The multiplex PCR used primers specific for every TRBV and TRBJ gene segment. TCRbeta repertoire data were generated with the immunoSEQ Assay. The source study handled its data this way. A relative-frequency ratio and a modified nearest-neighbor algorithm were applied to filter and cluster reads so that closely related sequences were merged. The V, D and J gene assignments for CDR3 sequences were based on IMGT annotation. Template counts were quantified against synthetic TCR CDR3 analog sequences and normalized for PCR amplification bias. Analyses were restricted to unique productive sequences, meaning in-frame CDR3 sequences without stop codons. The immunoSEQ Analyzer software was used to calculate iChao1 richness and clonality, with clonality defined as 1 minus Pielou's evenness. Depending on the Shapiro-Wilk normality results, either Student's t-test or a non-parametric test was run in JMP for statistical testing. The source is immuneACCESS, and TCRdb retained only in-frame sequences with V and J called. Part of the clones is not carried over; for the studies checked, unresolved V genes explain less than half of this, and the remainder is unexplained. V, J and clone size derive from that table, while D and trimming were established from the DNA sequence. The sample table shows fewer than 25,000 clones, and approximately 88% are seen once. The top ten clonotypes cover approximately 0.84% of the sample.

Overall study results and their limits: Among the limitations the authors pointed out were a small sample size and productive template counts that varied across preterm samples. Prospective longitudinal studies of preterm and term neonates were called for by the authors so that T cell development could be tracked within individuals. Preterm neonates shared more CDR3 nucleotide sequences (around 2.5%) than term neonates (approximately 0.4%), young children (approximately 0.03%) and adults (roughly 0.01%). Preterm neonates showed significantly lower iChao1 richness than every other age group (p < 0.05) along with an even clone distribution, indicating a less rich repertoire. Preterm CDR3s were shorter, with fewer N additions and less junctional trimming, and were closer to germline than those of older groups.

The chain was built from TRBV6-4 and TRBJ1-6; the D segment cannot be called with confidence. This receptor was obtained from a boy who was born preterm. Sequencing input: naive CD8+ T cells from cord blood. The nucleotide sequence reads TGTGCCAGCAGTGACGGGGATTCACCCCTCCACTTT. The translation is CASSDGDSPLHF.